A selection of T cell receptor beta chains follows, all from one sample in a study of blood T cells in healthy people across ages. TCRdb re-called the 5' RACE reads through MiXCR, storing one row per CDR3 protein. Among approximately 2,000,000 distinct CDR3 sequences listed, roughly 43% were seen once. The sequencing sample was made of blood. These receptors originate from a human donor in good health. The CDR3 runs from the conserved cysteine through the conserved F or W.

v_call: TRBV12-3/TRBV12-4
j_call: TRBJ1-2
cdr3_aa: CASSQSLRGQANYGYTF

v_call: TRBV7-2
j_call: TRBJ2-1
cdr3_aa: CASSSRRGYNEQFF

v_call: TRBV20-1
j_call: TRBJ1-5
cdr3_aa: CSARGEGGAGQPQHF

v_call: TRBV24-1
j_call: TRBJ1-5
cdr3_aa: CATSGARTNQPQHF

v_call: TRBV7-2
j_call: TRBJ1-2
cdr3_aa: CASSFPSSKGDLSNYGYTF

v_call: TRBV7-2
j_call: TRBJ2-3
cdr3_aa: CASSPSLKAVVVSTDTQYF

v_call: TRBV28
j_call: TRBJ2-7
cdr3_aa: CASSRQKGHSYEQYF

v_call: TRBV5-1
j_call: TRBJ1-3
cdr3_aa: CASSRLTGNGNTIYF

v_call: TRBV11-2
j_call: -
cdr3_aa: CASSYGQGVRRGEQYF

v_call: TRBV20-1
j_call: TRBJ2-5
cdr3_aa: CSAPTGESETQYF